These 30 T cell receptor beta chains came from one sample sequenced in a study of CD8 T cells in ankylosing spondylitis. TCRdb reprocessed the 5' RACE reads with MiXCR, giving one entry per CDR3 protein. The table records about 220,000 distinct CDR3 sequences, around 17% of them present only once. These receptors are not linked to any known antigen. General study findings and limits: Typical of ankylosing spondylitis blood, it appeared, was a TCR beta motif of eight highly homologous variants.

The sample comprised blood, either unsorted or a sorted T cell fraction (not recorded which). The receptors originated from a male donor with ankylosing spondylitis.

The genes are TRBV12-3 or TRBV12-4 and TRBJ2-7, with a possible D match to TRBD1 (6 bases). V was cut by 6 bases and J by 0 bases, with 15 bases left in between. The CDR3 runs 15 residues. The CDR3 DNA sequence: TGTGCCAGCAGCCAGGGACAAGGAAGCTCCTACGAGCAGTACTTC. Protein sequence: CASSQGQGSSYEQYF.

This clonotype was seen more than once but under ten times. The genes are TRBV5-6 and TRBJ1-1; D gene unclear. Germline loops: CDR1 SGHDT, CDR2 YYEEEE. The CDR3 totals 13 residues. V was cut by 0 bases and J by 6 bases, with 9 bases left in between. This CDR3 is CASSLDLAPEAFF. The DNA for the CDR3 is TGTGCCAGCAGCTTGGACCTGGCCCCTGAAGCTTTCTTT. The full variable domain, with the rest looked up from reference TRBV5-6 and TRBJ1-1, is DAGVTQSPTHLIKTRGQQVTLRCSPKSGHDTVSWYQQALGQGPQFIFQYYEEEERQRGNFPDRFSGHQFPNYSSELNVNALLLGDSALYLCASSLDLAPEAFFGQGTRLTVV.

This clonotype has only a few counts. The chain couples TRBV7-3 to TRBJ2-3; D may be TRBD1 or TRBD2 (5 bases each). The CDR3 loop spans 15 amino acids. Looked up from germline, CDR1 is SGHTA and CDR2 is FQGTGA. The V end was cut by 4 bases, the J end by 2 bases, with 13 bases between. The CDR3 nucleotides read TGTGCCAGCAGCTCCACCGGGACGGTCACAGATACGCAGTATTTT. It encodes CASSSTGTVTDTQYF. Full variable domain (rest looked up from reference TRBV7-3 and TRBJ2-3): GAGVSQTPSNKVTEKGKYVELRCDPISGHTALYWYRQSLGQGPEFLIYFQGTGAADDSGLPNDRFFAVRPEGSVSTLKIQRTERGDSAVYLCASSSTGTVTDTQYFGPGTRLTVL.

This chain uses TRBV3-1 with TRBJ2-1, with a tentative D call TRBD2 (6 bases). CDR1 and CDR2 from the germline V gene are LGHDT and YNNKEL (reference sequence). Trimming left V 1 base short and J 6 bases short, with 10 bases between. The CDR3 consists of 14 residues. The CDR3 bases are TGTGCCAGCAGCCAAGTAGTGGGAGGCAATGAGCAGTTCTTC. This codes for CASSQVVGGNEQFF.

This clonotype was counted many times. This chain joins TRBV29-1 and TRBJ2-3; TRBD2 is a possible D gene (6 bases). Germline V CDR1 and CDR2: SQVTM, ANQGSEA. CDR3 size: 15 residues. V gave up 6 bases and J gave up 2 bases, with 18 bases separating them. The CDR3 DNA reads TGCAGCGTCAGAACGGACTATGGGCCCACAGATACGCAGTATTTT. Protein product: CSVRTDYGPTDTQYF.

The chain joins TRBV9 to TRBJ2-7; TRBD1 might be the D (6 bases). The length of the CDR3 is 15 residues. Deletions cut 0 bases from V and 2 bases from J, with 12 bases between. Germline V gene sequence: CDR1 SGDLS, CDR2 YYNGEE. The CDR3 is CASSVGGGPTYEQYF. CDR3 in DNA: TGTGCCAGCAGCGTAGGTGGGGGCCCTACCTACGAGCAGTACTTC.

This rearrangement joins TRBV27 to TRBJ2-5, with D tentatively TRBD2 (5 bases). The CDR3 runs to 15 residues. CDR1 MNHEY and CDR2 SMNVEV come from the germline V gene (reference sequence). The germline V and J ends were trimmed by 5 bases and 2 bases, with 15 bases remaining between them. CDR3 loop: CASSAEAWGQETQYF. The CDR3 region has the DNA TGTGCCAGCAGTGCGGAGGCATGGGGACAAGAGACCCAGTACTTC.

The rearrangement uses TRBV7-9 and TRBJ2-7; 10 positions match TRBD1. Trimming cost V 5 bases and J 3 bases; bases outside gene matches: 10. Germline CDR1 reads SEHNR; CDR2 reads FQNEAQ (reference sequence). The CDR3 is 16 residues long. The DNA of the CDR3 is TGTGCCAGCAGCCAAACGACAGGGGGCGAGGACTACGAGCAGTACTTC. This gives the protein CASSQTTGGEDYEQYF.

This clonotype appeared a few times. The rearrangement uses TRBV7-9 and TRBJ2-3; 9 nucleotides line up with TRBD1. The V and J ends lost 4 bases and 0 bases, in that order; junction bases with no gene match: 5. This CDR3 is built from 16 residues. Germline assignment: CDR1 SEHNR and CDR2 FQNEAQ (reference sequence). The CDR3 DNA follows: TGTGCCAGCAGCTCTTGGGACAGGGATAGCACAGATACGCAGTATTTT. Translation gives CASSSWDRDSTDTQYF.

V and J are TRBV7-9 and TRBJ2-3; the D gene is possibly TRBD2 (5 bases). This CDR3 region has 16 residues. V gave up 5 bases and J gave up 2 bases, with 17 bases separating them. Germline V gene lookup returns CDR1 SEHNR and CDR2 FQNEAQ (reference sequence). The CDR3 DNA follows: TGTGCCAGCAGCCCCTCCCTTGTCGGGGTCACAGATACGCAGTATTTT. The encoded protein is CASSPSLVGVTDTQYF. The whole variable domain, filled in from reference TRBV7-9 and TRBJ2-3, reads DTGVSQNPRHKITKRGQNVTFRCDPISEHNRLYWYRQTLGQGPEFLTYFQNEAQLEKSRLLSDRFSAERPKGSFSTLEIQRTEQGDSAMYLCASSPSLVGVTDTQYFGPGTRLTVL.

This clonotype has more than one count but fewer than ten. The rearrangement joins TRBV5-1 to TRBJ2-5; D is unresolved. Germline lookup yields CDR1 SGHRS and CDR2 YFSETQ. The CDR3 is 14 amino acids. The ends were cut back, 4 bases at V and 2 bases at J, with 12 bases in the middle. CDR3 in amino acids: CASSKTDLQETQYF. In nucleotides, the CDR3 is TGCGCCAGCAGCAAAACGGACCTACAAGAGACCCAGTACTTC.

With regard to this clonotype: A read error may explain this, as a much larger clone is one base away. The rearrangement links TRBV5-4 to TRBJ1-1; D gene ambiguous. Germline loops: CDR1 SGHNT, CDR2 YYREEE (reference sequence). V was cut by 3 bases and J by 1 base, with 7 bases left in between. This CDR3 comprises 13 residues. The CDR3 loop reads CASSSEGNTEAFF. The CDR3 DNA reads as TGTGCCAGCAGCTCGGAGGGGAACACTGAAGCTTTCTTT.

This clonotype was counted between two and nine times. The V gene is TRBV5-6, the J gene TRBJ1-2; no reliable D call. Germline CDR1 SGHDT, CDR2 YYEEEE. CDR3 size: 17 residues. Trimming cost V 1 base and J 2 bases, with 18 bases left between them. The CDR3: CASSLIYPAGSNYGYTF. The CDR3, as DNA: TGTGCCAGCAGCTTGATTTACCCCGCGGGGTCCAACTATGGCTACACCTTC.

The table lists this clonotype with a few counts. The junction differs from germline at one of its ends, possibly a read error. The chain recombines TRBV12-3 or TRBV12-4 with TRBJ2-1; D not resolved. There are 11 residues in the CDR3. The CDR3 coding sequence is TGTGCCAGCAGTTTCGGCCAGGCCCCGATCTTC. This encodes CASSFGQAPIF.

The gene calls are TRBV7-6 and TRBJ2-7, with 7 bases fitting TRBD1. The CDR3 has 17 residues. J was trimmed by 2 bases and V by 2 bases; bases with no gene match: 12. Per germline, CDR1 SGHVS and CDR2 FNYEAQ. The CDR3 loop reads CASSLTYGGDRAYEQYF. The CDR3 DNA reads as TGTGCCAGCAGCTTAACGTATGGGGGTGACAGGGCCTACGAGCAGTACTTC.

The chain combines TRBV12-3 or TRBV12-4 with TRBJ2-7; 9 bases map to TRBD1. Trimming cost V 6 bases and J 6 bases; bases outside gene matches: 18. CDR3 length equals 17 residues. In DNA form, the CDR3 reads TGTGCCAGCAGCACCAGGGGCCTCGACAGGGGGTCTGGCGAGCAGTACTTC. Protein sequence: CASSTRGLDRGSGEQYF.

A few counts support this clonotype. The chain joins TRBV5-1 to TRBJ1-1; D ambiguous. This CDR3 contains 13 residues. CDR1 and CDR2 (germline): SGHRS, YFSETQ. V lost 0 bases to trimming and J lost 8 bases, with 11 bases between them. Here the CDR3 reads CASSLALGLEAFF. In DNA form, the CDR3 reads TGCGCCAGCAGCTTGGCCCTTGGTCTAGAAGCTTTCTTT.

The chain combines TRBV20-1 with TRBJ2-1, with D perhaps TRBD2 (6 bases). The germline V gene encodes CDR1 DFQATT and CDR2 SNEGSKA (reference sequence). V lost 0 bases and J 6 bases, leaving 6 bases between the germline ends. The CDR3 length is 12 residues. CDR3 region: CSARELANEQFF. Here the CDR3 DNA reads TGCAGTGCTAGAGAACTAGCCAATGAGCAGTTCTTC.

The V gene is TRBV20-1, the J gene TRBJ2-4; D is unclear. This CDR3 is 16 amino acids long. The ends were cut back, 0 bases at V and 8 bases at J, with 20 bases in the middle. CDR1 is DFQATT and CDR2 is SNEGSKA in the germline V gene (reference sequence). CDR3 protein: CSARDRQLGYKDIQYF. CDR3 coding DNA: TGCAGTGCTAGAGATCGGCAATTGGGGTATAAGGACATTCAGTACTTC.

This clonotype was seen more than once but under ten times. The genes are TRBV25-1 and TRBJ2-7; D might be TRBD2 (6 bases). The V and J ends lost 2 bases and 3 bases respectively, with 11 bases between them. CDR3 length: 14 amino acids. Germline V gene data show CDR1 as MGHDK and CDR2 as SYGVNS. CDR3 sequence: CASSEIGDFYEQYF. CDR3 nucleotide sequence: TGTGCCAGCAGTGAAATAGGGGACTTCTACGAGCAGTACTTC.

In its sample, this clonotype was seen a few times. The CDR3 DNA follows: TGCGCCAGCAGCTTGGAGGCGGGGACCCAAGAGACCCAGTACTTC. This gives the protein CASSLEAGTQETQYF. This chain joins TRBV5-1 and TRBJ2-5, with a possible D match to TRBD2 (6 bases). The ends were cut back, 0 bases at V and 1 base at J, with 10 bases in the middle. The V gene's germline CDR1 is SGHRS and CDR2 YFSETQ. The CDR3 covers 15 residues. The full variable domain, completed using reference TRBV5-1 and TRBJ2-5, is KAGVTQTPRYLIKTRGQQVTLSCSPISGHRSVSWYQQTPGQGLQFLFEYFSETQRNKGNFPGRFSGRQFSNSRSEMNVSTLELGDSALYLCASSLEAGTQETQYFGPGTRLLVL.

The chain links TRBV5-1 to TRBJ2-5; D may be TRBD1 (5 bases). Germline CDR1 SGHRS, CDR2 YFSETQ. The CDR3 has 14 amino acids. Trimming removed 4 bases at V and 1 base at J, with 11 bases between. In nucleotides, the CDR3 is TGCGCCAGCAGCCCCAGACAGTTCCAAGAGACCCAGTACTTC. Translating it yields CASSPRQFQETQYF.

The chain is built from TRBV20-1 and TRBJ2-2, with D possibly matching TRBD2 (6 bases). In germline, CDR1 is DFQATT, CDR2 SNEGSKA (reference sequence). The CDR3 runs 15 residues. The germline V and J ends were trimmed by 6 bases and 4 bases, with 18 bases remaining between them. The CDR3 DNA reads TGCAGTGCCGTTGACGGGGAAGCGGGCACCGGGGAGCTGTTTTTT. Its protein is CSAVDGEAGTGELFF.

This clonotype was observed a few times. This chain connects TRBV29-1 to TRBJ2-7, with 8 nucleotides matching TRBD2. The germline V gene encodes CDR1 SQVTM and CDR2 ANQGSEA. The CDR3 is made up of 13 amino acids. V trimming: 5 bases; J trimming: 0 bases; junction bases outside the gene matches: 3. The CDR3 is CSVIAGSSYEQYF. The CDR3 DNA follows: TGCAGCGTTATAGCGGGGAGCTCCTACGAGCAGTACTTC.

This rearrangement joins TRBV12-3 or TRBV12-4 to TRBJ1-4; 8 bases line up with TRBD1. This CDR3 has 17 residues. V shed 7 bases and J 2 bases; nucleotides not matched to a gene: 12. The chain's CDR3 is CASNPGTGLGTNEKLFF. The CDR3 DNA sequence: TGTGCCAGCAACCCCGGGACAGGCCTGGGGACTAATGAAAAACTGTTTTTT.

V gene TRBV12-3 or TRBV12-4 combines with J gene TRBJ1-6, with 8 bases identical to TRBD1. The CDR3 has 15 amino acids. The V gene end was trimmed by 6 bases and the J gene end by 9 bases; junction bases not matched to a gene: 10. The CDR3 region is CASSPGQGKSSPLHF. The CDR3 region has the DNA TGTGCCAGCAGCCCCGGACAGGGAAAAAGTTCACCCCTCCACTTT.

Comments on this clonotype: Compared with germline, one end of the junction differs, possibly owing to a read error. V gene TRBV13 combines with J gene TRBJ2-1; D may be TRBD1 (6 bases). This CDR3 comprises 17 residues. The germline gives CDR1 PRHDT, CDR2 FYEKMQ (reference sequence). The CDR3 is CAGSLGSPERKGGEQFF. The CDR3 nucleotides read TGTGCCGGCAGCTTAGGAAGTCCAGAAAGAAAAGGGGGTGAGCAGTTCTTC. Full variable domain (remainder filled in from reference TRBV13 and TRBJ2-1): AAGVIQSPRHLIKEKRETATLKCYPIPRHDTVYWYQQGPGQDPQFLISFYEKMQSDKGSIPDRFSAQQFSDYHSELNMSSLELGDSALYFCAGSLGSPERKGGEQFFGPGTRLTVL.

This clonotype was seen only a few times. V gene TRBV27 combines with J gene TRBJ2-7; D is perhaps TRBD1 (5 bases). This CDR3 contains 14 residues. V was cut by 3 bases and J by 0 bases, with 9 bases left in between. Germline V gene sequence: CDR1 MNHEY, CDR2 SMNVEV (reference sequence). The CDR3 sequence is CASSFFRASYEQYF. The CDR3 coding sequence is TGTGCCAGCAGTTTTTTCAGGGCCTCCTACGAGCAGTACTTC.

This clonotype was counted at least ten times. The V and J genes are TRBV2 and TRBJ2-7; no definite D call. The germline CDR1 and CDR2 sequences are SNHLY and FYNNEI. This CDR3 has 12 amino acids. The V gene lost 6 bases and the J gene lost 3 bases, with 9 bases spanning the gap. CDR3 region: CASRDMDYEQYF. The CDR3 DNA is TGTGCCAGCAGAGACATGGACTACGAGCAGTACTTC. Filled out from reference TRBV2 and TRBJ2-7, the complete variable domain reads EPEVTQTPSHQVTQMGQEVILRCVPISNHLYFYWYRQILGQKVEFLVSFYNNEISEKSEIFDDQFSVERPDGSNFTLKIRSTKLEDSAMYFCASRDMDYEQYFGPGTRLTVT.

The chain couples TRBV9 to TRBJ2-7; D is ambiguous. Deletions cut 0 bases from V and 2 bases from J, with 9 bases between. The CDR3 is 14 residues long. Germline V gene lookup returns CDR1 SGDLS and CDR2 YYNGEE. The CDR3 DNA is TGTGCCAGCAGCGTAGGACCCACAGCCTACGAGCAGTACTTC. It yields the protein CASSVGPTAYEQYF.